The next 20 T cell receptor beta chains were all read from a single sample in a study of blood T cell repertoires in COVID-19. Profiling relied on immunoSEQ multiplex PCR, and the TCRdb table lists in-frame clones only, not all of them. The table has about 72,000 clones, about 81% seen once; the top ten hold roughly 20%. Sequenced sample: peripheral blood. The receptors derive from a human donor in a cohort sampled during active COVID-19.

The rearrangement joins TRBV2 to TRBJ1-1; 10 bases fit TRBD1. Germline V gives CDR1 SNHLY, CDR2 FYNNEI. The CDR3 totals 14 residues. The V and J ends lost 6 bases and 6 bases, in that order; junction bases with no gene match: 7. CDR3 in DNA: TGTGCCAGCAGCCCAGACAGGGGGCATCCTGAAGCTTTCTTT. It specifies CASSPDRGHPEAFF.

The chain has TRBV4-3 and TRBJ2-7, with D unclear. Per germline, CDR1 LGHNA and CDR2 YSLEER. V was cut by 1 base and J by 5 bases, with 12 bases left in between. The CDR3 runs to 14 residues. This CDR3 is CASSQGIGVDEQYF. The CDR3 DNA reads TGCGCCAGCAGCCAAGGTATCGGAGTTGACGAGCAGTACTTC.

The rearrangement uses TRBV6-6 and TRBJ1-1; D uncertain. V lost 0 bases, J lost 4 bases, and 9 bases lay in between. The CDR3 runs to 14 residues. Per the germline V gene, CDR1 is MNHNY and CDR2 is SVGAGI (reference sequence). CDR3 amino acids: CASSYSEGRTEAFF. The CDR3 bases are TGTGCCAGCAGTTACTCAGAGGGCCGCACTGAAGCTTTCTTT.

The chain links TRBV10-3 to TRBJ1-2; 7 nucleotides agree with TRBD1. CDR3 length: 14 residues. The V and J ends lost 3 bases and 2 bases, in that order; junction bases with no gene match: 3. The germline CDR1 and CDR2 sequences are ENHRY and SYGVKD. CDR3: CAISDLRGNYGYTF. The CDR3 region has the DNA TGTGCCATCAGTGACCTCAGGGGGAACTATGGCTACACCTTC.

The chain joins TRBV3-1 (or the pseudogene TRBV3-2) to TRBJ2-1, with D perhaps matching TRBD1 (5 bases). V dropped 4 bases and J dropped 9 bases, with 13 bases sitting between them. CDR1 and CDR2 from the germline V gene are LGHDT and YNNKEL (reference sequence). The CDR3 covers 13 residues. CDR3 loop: CASSRTVQGEQFF. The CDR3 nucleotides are TGTGCCAGCAGCCGGACCGTGCAGGGTGAGCAGTTCTTC.

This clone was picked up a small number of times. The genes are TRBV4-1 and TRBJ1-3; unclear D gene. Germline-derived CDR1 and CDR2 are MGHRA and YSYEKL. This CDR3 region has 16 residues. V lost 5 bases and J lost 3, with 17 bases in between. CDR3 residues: CASSSRAEGFGNTIYF. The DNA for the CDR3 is TGCGCCAGCAGCTCCCGGGCGGAGGGTTTTGGAAACACCATATATTTT.

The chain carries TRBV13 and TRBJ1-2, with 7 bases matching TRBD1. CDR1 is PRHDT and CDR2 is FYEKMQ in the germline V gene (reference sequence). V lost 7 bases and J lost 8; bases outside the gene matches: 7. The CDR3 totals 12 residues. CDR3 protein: CASTPTGVGYTF. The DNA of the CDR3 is TGTGCCAGCACTCCTACAGGGGTGGGCTACACCTTC.

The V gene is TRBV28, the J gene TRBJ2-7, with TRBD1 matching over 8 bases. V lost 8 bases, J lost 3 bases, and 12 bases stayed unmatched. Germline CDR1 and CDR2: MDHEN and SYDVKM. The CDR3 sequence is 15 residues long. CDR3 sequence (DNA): TGTGCCAGCCTTCCTAGGACAGGGACACGCTACGAGCAGTACTTC. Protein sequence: CASLPRTGTRYEQYF.

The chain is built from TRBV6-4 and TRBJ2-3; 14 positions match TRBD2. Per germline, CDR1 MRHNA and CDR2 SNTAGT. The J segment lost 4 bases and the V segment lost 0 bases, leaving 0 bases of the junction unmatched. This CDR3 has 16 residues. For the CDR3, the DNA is TGTGCCAGCAGTGACTCGACTAGCGGGGGGGCAGATACGCAGTATTTT. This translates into CASSDSTSGGADTQYF.

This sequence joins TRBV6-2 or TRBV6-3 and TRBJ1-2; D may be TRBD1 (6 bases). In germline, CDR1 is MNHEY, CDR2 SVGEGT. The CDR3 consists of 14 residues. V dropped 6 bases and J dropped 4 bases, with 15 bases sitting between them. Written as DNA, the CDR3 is TGTGCCAGCAGCCAAAGGACAGATACCTATGGCTACACCTTC. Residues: CASSQRTDTYGYTF.

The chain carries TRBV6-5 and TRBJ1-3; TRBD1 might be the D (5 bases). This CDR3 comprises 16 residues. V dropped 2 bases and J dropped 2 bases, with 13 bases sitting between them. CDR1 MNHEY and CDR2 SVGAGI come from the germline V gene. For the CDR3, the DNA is TGTGCCAGCAGTTACGAAGGGAGGGGAGCTGGAAACACCATATATTTT. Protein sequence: CASSYEGRGAGNTIYF.

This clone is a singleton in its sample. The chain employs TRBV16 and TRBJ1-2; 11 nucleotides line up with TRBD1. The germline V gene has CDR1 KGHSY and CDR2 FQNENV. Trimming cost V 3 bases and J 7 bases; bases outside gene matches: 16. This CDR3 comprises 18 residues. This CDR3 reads CASSHLRDRGSGRSGYTF. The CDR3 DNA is TGTGCCAGCAGCCATCTCCGGGACAGGGGGTCAGGCAGATCTGGCTACACCTTC. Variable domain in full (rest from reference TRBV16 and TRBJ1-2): GEEVAQTPKHLVRGEGQKAKLYCAPIKGHSYVFWYQQVLKNEFKFLISFQNENVFDETGMPKERFSAKCLPNSPCSLEIQATKLEDSAVYFCASSHLRDRGSGRSGYTFGSGTRLTVV.

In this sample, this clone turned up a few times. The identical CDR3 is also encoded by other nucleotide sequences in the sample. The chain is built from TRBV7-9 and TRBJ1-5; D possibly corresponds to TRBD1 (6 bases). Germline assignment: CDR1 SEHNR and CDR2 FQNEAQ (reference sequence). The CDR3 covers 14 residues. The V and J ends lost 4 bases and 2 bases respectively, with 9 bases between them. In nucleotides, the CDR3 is TGTGCCAGCAGCTCACAGGGTGGCAATCAGCCCCAGCATTTT. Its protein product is CASSSQGGNQPQHF. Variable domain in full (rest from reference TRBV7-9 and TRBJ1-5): DTGVSQNPRHKITKRGQNVTFRCDPISEHNRLYWYRQTLGQGPEFLTYFQNEAQLEKSRLLSDRFSAERPKGSFSTLEIQRTEQGDSAMYLCASSSQGGNQPQHFGDGTRLSIL.

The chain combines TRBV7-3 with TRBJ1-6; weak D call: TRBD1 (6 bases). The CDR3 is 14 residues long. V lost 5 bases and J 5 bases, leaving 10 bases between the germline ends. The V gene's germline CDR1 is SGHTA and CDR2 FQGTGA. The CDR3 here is CASSGTGNNSPLHF. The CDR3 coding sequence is TGTGCCAGCAGCGGTACAGGGAATAATTCACCCCTCCACTTT.

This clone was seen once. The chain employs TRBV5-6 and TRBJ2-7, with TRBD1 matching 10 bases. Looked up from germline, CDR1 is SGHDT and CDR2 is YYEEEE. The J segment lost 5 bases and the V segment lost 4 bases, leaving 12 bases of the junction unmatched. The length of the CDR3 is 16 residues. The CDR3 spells CASSPIWTGGRDEQYF. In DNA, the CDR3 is TGTGCCAGCAGCCCGATCTGGACAGGGGGTCGGGACGAGCAGTACTTC.

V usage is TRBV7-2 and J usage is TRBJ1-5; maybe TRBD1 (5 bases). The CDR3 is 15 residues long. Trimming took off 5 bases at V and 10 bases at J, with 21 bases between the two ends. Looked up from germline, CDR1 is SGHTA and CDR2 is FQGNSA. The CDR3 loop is CASSPRRGHGEPQHF. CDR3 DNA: TGTGCCAGCAGCCCCCGAAGAGGACACGGTGAACCCCAGCATTTT.

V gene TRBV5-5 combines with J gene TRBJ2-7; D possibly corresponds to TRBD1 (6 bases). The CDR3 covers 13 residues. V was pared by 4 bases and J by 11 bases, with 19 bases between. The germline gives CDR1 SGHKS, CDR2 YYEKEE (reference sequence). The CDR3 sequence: CASSPTGTTGEYF. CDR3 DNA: TGTGCCAGCAGCCCAACCGGGACAACCGGGGAGTACTTC.

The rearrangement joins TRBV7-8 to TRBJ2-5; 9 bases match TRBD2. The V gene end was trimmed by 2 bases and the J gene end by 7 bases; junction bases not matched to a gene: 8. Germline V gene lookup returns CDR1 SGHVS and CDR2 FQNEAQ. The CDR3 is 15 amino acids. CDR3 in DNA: TGTGCCAGCAGCTTACCGGGACTAGCTTTCGGGACCCAGTACTTC. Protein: CASSLPGLAFGTQYF. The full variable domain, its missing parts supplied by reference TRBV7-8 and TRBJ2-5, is GAGVSQSPRYKVAKRGQDVALRCDPISGHVSLFWYQQALGQGPEFLTYFQNEAQLDKSGLPSDRFFAERPEGSVSTLKIQRTQQEDSAVYLCASSLPGLAFGTQYFGPGTRLLVL.

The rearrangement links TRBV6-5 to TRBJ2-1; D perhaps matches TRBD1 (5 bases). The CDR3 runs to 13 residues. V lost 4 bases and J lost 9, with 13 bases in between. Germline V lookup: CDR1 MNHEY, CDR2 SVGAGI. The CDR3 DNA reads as TGTGCCAGCAGTTCCGCAGGGTCCCGTGAGCAGTTCTTC. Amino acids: CASSSAGSREQFF.

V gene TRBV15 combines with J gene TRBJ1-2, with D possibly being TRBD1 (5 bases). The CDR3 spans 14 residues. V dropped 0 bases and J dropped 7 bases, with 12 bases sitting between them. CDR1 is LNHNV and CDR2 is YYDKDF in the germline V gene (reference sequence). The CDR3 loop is CATSRDTGGRGYTF. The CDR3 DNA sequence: TGTGCCACCAGCAGAGATACCGGGGGTCGTGGCTACACCTTC.